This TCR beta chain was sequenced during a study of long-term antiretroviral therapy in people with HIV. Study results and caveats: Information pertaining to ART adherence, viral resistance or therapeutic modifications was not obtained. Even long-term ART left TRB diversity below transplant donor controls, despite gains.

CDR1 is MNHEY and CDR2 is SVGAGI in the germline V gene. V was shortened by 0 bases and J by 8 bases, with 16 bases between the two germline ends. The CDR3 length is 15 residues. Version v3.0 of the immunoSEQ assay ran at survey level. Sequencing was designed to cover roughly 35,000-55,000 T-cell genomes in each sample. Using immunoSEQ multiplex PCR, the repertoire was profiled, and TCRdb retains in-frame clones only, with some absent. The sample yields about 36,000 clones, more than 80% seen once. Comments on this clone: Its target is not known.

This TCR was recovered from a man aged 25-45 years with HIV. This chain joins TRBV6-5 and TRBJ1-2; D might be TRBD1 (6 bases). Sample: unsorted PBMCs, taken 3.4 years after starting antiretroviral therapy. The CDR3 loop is CASSYSAAGAGGYTF. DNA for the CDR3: TGTGCCAGCAGTTACTCTGCCGCGGGGGCGGGAGGCTACACCTTC.